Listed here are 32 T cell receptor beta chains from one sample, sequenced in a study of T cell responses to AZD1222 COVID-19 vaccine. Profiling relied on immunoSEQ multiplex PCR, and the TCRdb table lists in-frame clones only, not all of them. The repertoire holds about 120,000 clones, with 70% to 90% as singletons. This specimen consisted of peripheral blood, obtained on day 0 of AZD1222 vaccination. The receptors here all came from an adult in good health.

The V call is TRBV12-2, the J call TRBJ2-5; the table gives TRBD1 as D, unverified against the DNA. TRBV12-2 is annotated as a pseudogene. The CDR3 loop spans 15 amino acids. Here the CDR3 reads CASRSGTKLEETQYF. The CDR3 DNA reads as TGTGCAAGTCGCTCGGGGACAAAGCTCGAAGAGACCCAGTACTTC.

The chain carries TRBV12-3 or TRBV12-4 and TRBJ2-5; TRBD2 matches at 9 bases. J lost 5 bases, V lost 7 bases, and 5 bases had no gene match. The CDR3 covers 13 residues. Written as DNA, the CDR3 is TGTGCCAGCACCGCGGGGGGGAGGGAGACCCAGTACTTC. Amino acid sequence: CASTAGGRETQYF.

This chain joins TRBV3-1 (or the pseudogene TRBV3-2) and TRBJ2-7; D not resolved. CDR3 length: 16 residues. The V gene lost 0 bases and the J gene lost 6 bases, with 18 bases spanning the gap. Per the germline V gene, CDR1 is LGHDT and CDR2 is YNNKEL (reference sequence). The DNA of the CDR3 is TGTGCCAGCAGCCAAGAAAGGACGGGCTTGAAGCTCGAGCAGTACTTC. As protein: CASSQERTGLKLEQYF.

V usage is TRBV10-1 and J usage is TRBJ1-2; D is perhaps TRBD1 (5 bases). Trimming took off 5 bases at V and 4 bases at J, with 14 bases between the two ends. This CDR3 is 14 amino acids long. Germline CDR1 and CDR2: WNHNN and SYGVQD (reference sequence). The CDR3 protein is CASSRQSSGYGYTF. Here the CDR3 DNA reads TGCGCCAGCAGTCGACAGTCCTCCGGCTATGGCTACACCTTC.

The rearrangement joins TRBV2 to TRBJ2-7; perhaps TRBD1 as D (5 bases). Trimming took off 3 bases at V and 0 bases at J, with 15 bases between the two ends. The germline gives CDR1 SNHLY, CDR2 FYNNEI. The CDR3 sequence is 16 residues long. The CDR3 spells CASSEPTRVFSYEQYF. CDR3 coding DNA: TGTGCCAGCAGTGAGCCGACCAGGGTCTTCTCCTACGAGCAGTACTTC.

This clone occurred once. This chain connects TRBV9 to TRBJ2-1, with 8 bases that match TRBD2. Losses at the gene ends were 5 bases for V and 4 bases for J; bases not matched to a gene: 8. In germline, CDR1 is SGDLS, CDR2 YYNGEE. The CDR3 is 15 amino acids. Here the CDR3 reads CASSYLAGLYNEQFF. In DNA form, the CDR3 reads TGTGCCAGCAGTTACCTAGCGGGCCTATACAATGAGCAGTTCTTC.

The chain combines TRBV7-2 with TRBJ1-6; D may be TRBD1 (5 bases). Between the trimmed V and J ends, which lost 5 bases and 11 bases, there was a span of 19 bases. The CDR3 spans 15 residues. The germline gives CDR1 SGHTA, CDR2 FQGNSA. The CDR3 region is CASSPGLFVEPPLHF. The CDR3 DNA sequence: TGTGCCAGCAGCCCAGGGTTGTTTGTCGAGCCACCCCTCCACTTT.

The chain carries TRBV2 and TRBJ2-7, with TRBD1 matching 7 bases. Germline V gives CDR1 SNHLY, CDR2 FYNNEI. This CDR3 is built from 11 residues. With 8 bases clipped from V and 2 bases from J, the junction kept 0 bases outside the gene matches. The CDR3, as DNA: TGTGCCAGCGGGACAGCCTACGAGCAGTACTTC. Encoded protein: CASGTAYEQYF.

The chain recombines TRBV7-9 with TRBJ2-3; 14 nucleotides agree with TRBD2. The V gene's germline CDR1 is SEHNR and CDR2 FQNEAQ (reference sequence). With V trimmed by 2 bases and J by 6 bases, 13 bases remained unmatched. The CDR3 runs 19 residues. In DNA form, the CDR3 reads TGTGCCAGCAGCTTATCAAGACTAGCGGGAGGGCCAAGGTTGGATACGCAGTATTTT. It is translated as CASSLSRLAGGPRLDTQYF.

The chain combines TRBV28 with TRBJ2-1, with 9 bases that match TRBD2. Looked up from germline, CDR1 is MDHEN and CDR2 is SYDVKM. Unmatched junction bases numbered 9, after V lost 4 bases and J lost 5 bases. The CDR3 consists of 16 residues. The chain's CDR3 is CASSSGREGRHNEQFF. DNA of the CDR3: TGTGCCAGCAGTTCCGGGCGGGAGGGCCGCCACAATGAGCAGTTCTTC.

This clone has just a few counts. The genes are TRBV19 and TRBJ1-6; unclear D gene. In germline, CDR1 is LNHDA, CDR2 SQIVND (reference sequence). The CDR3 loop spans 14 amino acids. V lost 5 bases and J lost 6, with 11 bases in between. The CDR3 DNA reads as TGTGCCAGTAGTTCCCAGCCTTCTAATTCACCCCTCCACTTT. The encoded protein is CASSSQPSNSPLHF.

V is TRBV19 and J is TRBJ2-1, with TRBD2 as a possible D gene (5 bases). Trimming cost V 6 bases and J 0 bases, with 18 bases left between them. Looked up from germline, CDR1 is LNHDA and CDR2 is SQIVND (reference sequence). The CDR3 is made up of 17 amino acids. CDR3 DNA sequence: TGTGCCAGTAGCGATACCCTGGGAGTCAGCTCCTACAATGAGCAGTTCTTC. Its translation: CASSDTLGVSSYNEQFF. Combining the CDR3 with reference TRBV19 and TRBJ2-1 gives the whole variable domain DGGITQSPKYLFRKEGQNVTLSCEQNLNHDAMYWYRQDPGQGLRLIYYSQIVNDFQKGDIAEGYSVSREKKESFPLTVTSAQKNPTAFYLCASSDTLGVSSYNEQFFGPGTRLTVL.

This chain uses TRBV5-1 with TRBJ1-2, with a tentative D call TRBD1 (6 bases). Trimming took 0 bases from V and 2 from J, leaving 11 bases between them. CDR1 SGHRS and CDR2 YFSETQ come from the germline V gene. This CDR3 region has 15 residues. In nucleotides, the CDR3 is TGCGCCAGCAGCTTGGACAGGGCCCCCAACTATGGCTACACCTTC. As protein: CASSLDRAPNYGYTF.

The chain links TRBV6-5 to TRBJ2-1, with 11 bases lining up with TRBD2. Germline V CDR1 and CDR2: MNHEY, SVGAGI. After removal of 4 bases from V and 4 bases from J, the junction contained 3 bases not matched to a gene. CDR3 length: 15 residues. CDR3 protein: CASSLRLAGYNEQFF. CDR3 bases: TGTGCCAGCAGTTTAAGACTAGCGGGGTACAATGAGCAGTTCTTC.

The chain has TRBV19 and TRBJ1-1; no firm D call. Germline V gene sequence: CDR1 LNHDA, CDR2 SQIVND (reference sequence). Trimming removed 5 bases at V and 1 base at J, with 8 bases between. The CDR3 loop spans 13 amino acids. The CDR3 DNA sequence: TGTGCCAGTAGTTTGACACCGAACACTGAAGCTTTCTTT. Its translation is CASSLTPNTEAFF.

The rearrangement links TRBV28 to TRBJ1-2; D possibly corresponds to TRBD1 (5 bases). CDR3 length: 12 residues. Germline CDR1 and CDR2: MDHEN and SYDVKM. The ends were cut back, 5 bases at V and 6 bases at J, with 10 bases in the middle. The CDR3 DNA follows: TGTGCCAGCAGTCAAAGGGGTGATGGCTACACCTTC. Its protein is CASSQRGDGYTF.

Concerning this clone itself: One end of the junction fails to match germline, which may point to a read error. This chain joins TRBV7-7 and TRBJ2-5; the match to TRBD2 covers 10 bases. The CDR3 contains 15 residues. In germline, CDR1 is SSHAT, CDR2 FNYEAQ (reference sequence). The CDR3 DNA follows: TGTGCTAGCAGCTTAGGGACTAGCGACCAAGAGACCCAGTACTTC. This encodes CASSLGTSDQETQYF.

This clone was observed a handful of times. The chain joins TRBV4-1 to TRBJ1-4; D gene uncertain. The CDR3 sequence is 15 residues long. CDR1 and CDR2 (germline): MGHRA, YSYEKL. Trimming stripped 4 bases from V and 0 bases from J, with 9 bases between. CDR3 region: CASSRTSTTNEKLFF. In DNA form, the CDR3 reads TGCGCCAGCAGCCGGACTTCGACAACTAATGAAAAACTGTTTTTT.

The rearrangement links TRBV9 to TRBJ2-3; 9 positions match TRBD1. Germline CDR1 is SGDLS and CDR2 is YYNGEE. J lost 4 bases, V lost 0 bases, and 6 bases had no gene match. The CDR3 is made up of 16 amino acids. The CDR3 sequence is CASSVEGQGDPDTQYF. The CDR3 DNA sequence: TGTGCCAGCAGCGTAGAGGGACAGGGTGACCCAGATACGCAGTATTTT.

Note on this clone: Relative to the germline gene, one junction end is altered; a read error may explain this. The CDR3 sequence: CASSRRDSGSF. CDR3 DNA: TGTGCCAGCTCGCGCCGGGACAGTGGGTCCTTC. The chain recombines TRBV18 with TRBJ1-2; 7 bases match TRBD1. Germline V gives CDR1 KGHSH, CDR2 LQKENI. This CDR3 is built from 11 residues.

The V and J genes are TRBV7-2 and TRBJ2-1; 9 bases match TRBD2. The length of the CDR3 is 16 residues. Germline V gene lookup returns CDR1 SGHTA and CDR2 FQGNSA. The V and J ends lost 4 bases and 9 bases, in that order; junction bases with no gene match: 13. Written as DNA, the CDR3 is TGTGCCAGCAGCTCGGAGCGGCGGGAGGGCCGGGGTGAGCAGTTCTTC. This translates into CASSSERREGRGEQFF.

The chain's CDR3 is CASSKGTGALTEAFF. CDR3 DNA: TGTGCCAGCAGCAAAGGGACAGGGGCCCTCACTGAAGCTTTCTTT. The chain couples TRBV3-1 (or the pseudogene TRBV3-2) to TRBJ1-1; TRBD1 aligns across 10 bases. Germline-derived CDR1 and CDR2 are LGHDT and YNNKEL (reference sequence). J gave up 4 bases and V 5 bases, and 7 bases lay outside the gene matches. This CDR3 has 15 residues.

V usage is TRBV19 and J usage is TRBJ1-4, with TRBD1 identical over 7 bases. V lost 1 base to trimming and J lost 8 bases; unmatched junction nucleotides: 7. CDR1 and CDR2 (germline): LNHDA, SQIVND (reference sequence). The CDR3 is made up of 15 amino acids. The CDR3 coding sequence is TGTGCCAGTAGTATAGCCTCAGGGGGGGACGAAAAACTGTTTTTT. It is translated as CASSIASGGDEKLFF.

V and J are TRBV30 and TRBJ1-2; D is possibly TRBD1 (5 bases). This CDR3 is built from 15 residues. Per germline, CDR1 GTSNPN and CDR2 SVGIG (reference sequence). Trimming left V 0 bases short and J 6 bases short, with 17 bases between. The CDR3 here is CAWSVLDGDRDGYTF. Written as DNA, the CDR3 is TGTGCCTGGAGTGTACTGGACGGGGACCGTGATGGCTACACCTTC.

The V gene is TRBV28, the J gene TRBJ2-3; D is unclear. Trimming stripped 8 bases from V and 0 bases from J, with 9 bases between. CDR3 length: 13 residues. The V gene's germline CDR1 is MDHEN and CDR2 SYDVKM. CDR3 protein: CASGKGSTDTQYF. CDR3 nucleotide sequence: TGTGCCAGCGGGAAGGGAAGCACAGATACGCAGTATTTT.

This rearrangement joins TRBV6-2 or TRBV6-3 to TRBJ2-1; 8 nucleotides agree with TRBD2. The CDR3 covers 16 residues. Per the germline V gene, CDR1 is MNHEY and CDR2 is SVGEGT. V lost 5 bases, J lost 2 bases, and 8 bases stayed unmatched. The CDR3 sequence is CASSPIAGRTYNEQFF. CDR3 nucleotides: TGTGCCAGCAGTCCCATAGCGGGGAGAACCTACAATGAGCAGTTCTTC.

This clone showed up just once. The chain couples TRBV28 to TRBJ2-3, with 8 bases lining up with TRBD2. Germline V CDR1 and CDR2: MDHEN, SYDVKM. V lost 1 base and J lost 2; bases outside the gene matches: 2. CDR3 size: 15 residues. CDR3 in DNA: TGTGCCAGCAGTTTATACGGGGGGGCCACAGATACGCAGTATTTT. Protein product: CASSLYGGATDTQYF. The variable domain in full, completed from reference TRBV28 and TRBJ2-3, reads DVKVTQSSRYLVKRTGEKVFLECVQDMDHENMFWYRQDPGLGLRLIYFSYDVKMKEKGDIPEGYSVSREKKERFSLILESASTNQTSMYLCASSLYGGATDTQYFGPGTRLTVL.

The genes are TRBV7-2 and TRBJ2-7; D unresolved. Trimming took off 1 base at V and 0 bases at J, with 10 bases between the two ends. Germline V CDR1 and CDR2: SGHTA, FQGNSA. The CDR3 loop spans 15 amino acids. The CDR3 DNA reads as TGTGCCAGCAGCTTAGTTCTCCACGGCTCCTACGAGCAGTACTTC. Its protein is CASSLVLHGSYEQYF.

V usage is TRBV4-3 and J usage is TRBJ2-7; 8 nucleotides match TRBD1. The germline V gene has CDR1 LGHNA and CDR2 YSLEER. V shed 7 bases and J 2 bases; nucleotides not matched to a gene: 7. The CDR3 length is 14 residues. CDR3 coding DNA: TGCGCCAGCACGAGGACAGGGTGGCCCTACGAGCAGTACTTC. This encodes CASTRTGWPYEQYF.

The CDR3 here is CASRYGTSADEQYF. The DNA for the CDR3 is TGTGCCAGCAGATATGGGACTAGCGCCGACGAGCAGTACTTC. The rearrangement joins TRBV6-5 to TRBJ2-7; 10 positions agree with TRBD2. CDR1 MNHEY and CDR2 SVGAGI come from the germline V gene. V trimming: 6 bases; J trimming: 5 bases; junction bases outside the gene matches: 7. The length of the CDR3 is 14 residues.

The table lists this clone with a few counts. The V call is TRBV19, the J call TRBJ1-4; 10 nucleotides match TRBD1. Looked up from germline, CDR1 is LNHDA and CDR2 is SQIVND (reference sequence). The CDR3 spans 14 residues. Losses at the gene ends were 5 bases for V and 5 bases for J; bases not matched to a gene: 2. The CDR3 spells CASSRQGANEKLFF. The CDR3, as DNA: TGTGCCAGTAGTCGACAGGGGGCGAATGAAAAACTGTTTTTT.

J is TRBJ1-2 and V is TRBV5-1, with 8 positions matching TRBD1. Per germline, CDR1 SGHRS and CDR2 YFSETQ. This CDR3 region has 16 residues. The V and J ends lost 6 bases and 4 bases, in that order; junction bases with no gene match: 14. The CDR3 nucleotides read TGCGCCAGCACTCGTGATGGGACAGGACAATTCTATGGCTACACCTTC. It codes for CASTRDGTGQFYGYTF.